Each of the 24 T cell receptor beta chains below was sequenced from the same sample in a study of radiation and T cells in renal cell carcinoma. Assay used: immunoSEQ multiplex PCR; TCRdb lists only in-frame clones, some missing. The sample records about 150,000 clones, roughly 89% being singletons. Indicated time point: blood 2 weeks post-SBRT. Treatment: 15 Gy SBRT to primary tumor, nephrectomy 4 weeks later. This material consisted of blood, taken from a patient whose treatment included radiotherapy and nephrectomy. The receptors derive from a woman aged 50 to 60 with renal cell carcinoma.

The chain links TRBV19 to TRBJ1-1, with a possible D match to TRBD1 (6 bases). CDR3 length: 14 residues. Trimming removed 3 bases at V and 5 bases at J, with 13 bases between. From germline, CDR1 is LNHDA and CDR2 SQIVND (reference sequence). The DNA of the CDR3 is TGTGCCAGTAGTATGGGGGGGCCTCGTACTGAAGCTTTCTTT. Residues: CASSMGGPRTEAFF.

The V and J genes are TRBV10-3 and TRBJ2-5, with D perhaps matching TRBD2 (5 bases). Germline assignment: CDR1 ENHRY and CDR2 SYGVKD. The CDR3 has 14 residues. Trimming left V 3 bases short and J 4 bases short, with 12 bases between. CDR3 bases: TGTGCCATCAGTGAATCCGGGGTTGGAGAGACCCAGTACTTC. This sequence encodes CAISESGVGETQYF.

Here the CDR3 reads CASSPRDRFYGYTF. As DNA, the CDR3 is TGTGCCAGCAGCCCCCGGGACAGGTTCTATGGCTACACCTTC. The chain couples TRBV14 to TRBJ1-2, with 8 bases that match TRBD1. Per the germline V gene, CDR1 is SGHDN and CDR2 is FVKESK. The CDR3 totals 14 residues. The V gene end was trimmed by 4 bases and the J gene end by 4 bases; junction bases not matched to a gene: 5.

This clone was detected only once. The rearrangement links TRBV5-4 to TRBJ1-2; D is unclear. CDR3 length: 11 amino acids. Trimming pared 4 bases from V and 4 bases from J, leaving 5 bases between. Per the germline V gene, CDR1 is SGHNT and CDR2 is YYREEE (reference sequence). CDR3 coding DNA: TGTGCCAGCAGCCTACTCTATGGCTACACCTTC. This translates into CASSLLYGYTF.

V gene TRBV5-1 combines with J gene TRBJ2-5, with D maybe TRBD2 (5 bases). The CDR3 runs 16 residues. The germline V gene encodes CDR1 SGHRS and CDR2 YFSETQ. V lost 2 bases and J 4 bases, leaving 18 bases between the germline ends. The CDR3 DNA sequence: TGCGCCAGCAGCTTAGGTGAGGTCGCCAGCGGAGAGACCCAGTACTTC. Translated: CASSLGEVASGETQYF.

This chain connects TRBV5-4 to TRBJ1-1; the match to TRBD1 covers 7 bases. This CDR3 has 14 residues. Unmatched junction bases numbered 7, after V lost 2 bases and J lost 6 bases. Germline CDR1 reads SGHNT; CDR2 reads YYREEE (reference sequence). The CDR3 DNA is TGTGCCAGCAGCTTACAGGGGAGGATCGCTGAAGCTTTCTTT. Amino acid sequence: CASSLQGRIAEAFF.

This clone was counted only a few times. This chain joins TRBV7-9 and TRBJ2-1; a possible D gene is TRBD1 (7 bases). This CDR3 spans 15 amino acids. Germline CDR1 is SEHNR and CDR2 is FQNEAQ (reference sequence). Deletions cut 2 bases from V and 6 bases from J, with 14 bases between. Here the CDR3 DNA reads TGTGCCAGCAGCTTATTCAGGGGGGATTTCAATGAGCAGTTCTTC. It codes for CASSLFRGDFNEQFF.

The CDR3 nucleotides read TGTGCCAGCAGCTTCGGACTAGATACTAACGAGCAGTACTTC. Protein: CASSFGLDTNEQYF. V usage is TRBV7-2 and J usage is TRBJ2-7; 7 bases are shared with TRBD2. The germline CDR1 and CDR2 sequences are SGHTA and FQGNSA. CDR3 length: 14 residues. V shed 3 bases, J shed 5 bases, and the junction held 7 bases outside the gene matches. Full variable domain (missing parts from reference TRBV7-2 and TRBJ2-7): GAGVSQSPSNKVTEKGKDVELRCDPISGHTALYWYRQSLGQGLEFLIYFQGNSAPDKSGLPSDRFSAERTGGSVSTLTIQRTQQEDSAVYLCASSFGLDTNEQYFGPGTRLTVT.

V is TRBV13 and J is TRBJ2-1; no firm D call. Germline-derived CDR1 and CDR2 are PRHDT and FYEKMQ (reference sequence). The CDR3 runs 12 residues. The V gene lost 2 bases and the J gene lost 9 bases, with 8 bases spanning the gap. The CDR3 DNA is TGTGCCAGCAGCTTACCACGGACTGAGCAGTTCTTC. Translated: CASSLPRTEQFF.

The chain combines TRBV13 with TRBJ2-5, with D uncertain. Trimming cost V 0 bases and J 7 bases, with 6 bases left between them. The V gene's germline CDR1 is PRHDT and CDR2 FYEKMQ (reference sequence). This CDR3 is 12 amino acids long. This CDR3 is CASSLGGRTQYF. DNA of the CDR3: TGTGCCAGCAGCTTAGGGGGTAGGACCCAGTACTTC.

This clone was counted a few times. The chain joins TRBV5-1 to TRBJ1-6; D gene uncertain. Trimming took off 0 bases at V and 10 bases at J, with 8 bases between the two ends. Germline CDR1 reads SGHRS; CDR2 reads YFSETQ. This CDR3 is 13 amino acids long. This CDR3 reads CASSLDSGSPLHF. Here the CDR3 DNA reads TGCGCCAGCAGCTTGGACAGTGGGTCACCCCTCCACTTT.

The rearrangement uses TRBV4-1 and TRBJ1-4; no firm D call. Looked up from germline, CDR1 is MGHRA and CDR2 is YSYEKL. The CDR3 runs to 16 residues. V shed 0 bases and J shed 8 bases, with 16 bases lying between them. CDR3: CASSQDSATFKEKLFF. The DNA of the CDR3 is TGCGCCAGCAGCCAAGATTCGGCAACTTTTAAGGAAAAACTGTTTTTT.

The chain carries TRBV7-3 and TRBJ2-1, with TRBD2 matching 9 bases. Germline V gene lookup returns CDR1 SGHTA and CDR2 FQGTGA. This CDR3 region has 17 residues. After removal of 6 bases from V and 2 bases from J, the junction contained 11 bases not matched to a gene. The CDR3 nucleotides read TGTGCCAGCAGTCCTAGTAGCGGGGGTCTTACCTACAATGAGCAGTTCTTC. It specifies CASSPSSGGLTYNEQFF.

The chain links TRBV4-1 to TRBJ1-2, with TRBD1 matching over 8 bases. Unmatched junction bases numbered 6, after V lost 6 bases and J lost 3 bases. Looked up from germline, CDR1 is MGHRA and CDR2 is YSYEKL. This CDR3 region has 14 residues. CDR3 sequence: CASSSDRGYYGYTF. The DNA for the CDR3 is TGCGCCAGCAGTTCCGACAGGGGCTACTATGGCTACACCTTC.

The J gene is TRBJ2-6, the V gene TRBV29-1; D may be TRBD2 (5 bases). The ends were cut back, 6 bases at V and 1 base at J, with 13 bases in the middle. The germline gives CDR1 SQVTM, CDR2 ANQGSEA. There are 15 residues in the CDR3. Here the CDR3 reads CSVGRDVSGANVLTF. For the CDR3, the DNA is TGCAGCGTCGGACGGGATGTTTCTGGGGCCAACGTCCTGACTTTC.

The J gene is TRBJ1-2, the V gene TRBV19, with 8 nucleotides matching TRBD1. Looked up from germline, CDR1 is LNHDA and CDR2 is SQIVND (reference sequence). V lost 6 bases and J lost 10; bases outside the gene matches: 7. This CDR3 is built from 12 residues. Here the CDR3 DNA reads TGTGCCAGTAGCCAGGGGGCGCGGGACTACACCTTC. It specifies CASSQGARDYTF.

This CDR3 reads CASSLPGGEETQYF. The CDR3 DNA follows: TGTGCCAGCAGCTTGCCGGGCGGGGAAGAGACCCAGTACTTC. V usage is TRBV5-6 and J usage is TRBJ2-5; tentative D call: TRBD2 (6 bases). V shed 1 base and J shed 3 bases, with 10 bases lying between them. Germline V CDR1 and CDR2: SGHDT, YYEEEE. The CDR3 covers 14 residues.

The CDR3 coding sequence is TGTGCCAGTAGTCCCGGGACAGCCCTGAATTCCAATCAGCCCCAGCATTTT. Protein product: CASSPGTALNSNQPQHF. This sequence joins TRBV19 and TRBJ1-5; 7 bases map to TRBD1. This CDR3 comprises 17 residues. The ends lost 5 bases at V and 3 bases at J; junction bases unmatched: 13. Germline V gene sequence: CDR1 LNHDA, CDR2 SQIVND (reference sequence).

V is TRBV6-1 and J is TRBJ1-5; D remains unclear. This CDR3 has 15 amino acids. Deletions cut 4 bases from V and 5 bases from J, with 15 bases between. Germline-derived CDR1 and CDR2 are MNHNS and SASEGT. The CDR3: CASSARMTRHQPQHF. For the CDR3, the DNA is TGTGCCAGCAGTGCGCGTATGACACGGCATCAGCCCCAGCATTTT.

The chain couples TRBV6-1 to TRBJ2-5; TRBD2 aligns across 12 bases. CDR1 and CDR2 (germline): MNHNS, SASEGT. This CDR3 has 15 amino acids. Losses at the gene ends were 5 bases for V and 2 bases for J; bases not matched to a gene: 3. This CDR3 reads CASSLLAGGQETQYF. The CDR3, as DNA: TGTGCCAGCAGTTTACTAGCGGGGGGACAAGAGACCCAGTACTTC.

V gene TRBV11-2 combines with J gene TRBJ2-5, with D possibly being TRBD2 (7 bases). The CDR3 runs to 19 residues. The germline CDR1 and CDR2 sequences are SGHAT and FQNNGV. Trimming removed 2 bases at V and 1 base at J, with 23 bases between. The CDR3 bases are TGTGCCAGCAGCTTAATTTTGGGGTCTGGCGGGGGCTTCCAAGAGACCCAGTACTTC. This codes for CASSLILGSGGGFQETQYF.

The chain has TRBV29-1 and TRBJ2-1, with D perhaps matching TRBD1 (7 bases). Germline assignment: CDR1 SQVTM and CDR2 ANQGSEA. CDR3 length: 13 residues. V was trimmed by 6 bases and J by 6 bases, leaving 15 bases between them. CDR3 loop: CSVNRQGGNEQFF. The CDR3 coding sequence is TGCAGCGTCAACAGACAGGGAGGCAATGAGCAGTTCTTC.

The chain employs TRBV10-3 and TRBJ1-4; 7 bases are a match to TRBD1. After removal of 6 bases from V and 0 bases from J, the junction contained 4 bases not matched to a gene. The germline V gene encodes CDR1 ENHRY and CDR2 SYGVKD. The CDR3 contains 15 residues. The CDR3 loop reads CAISRTGATNEKLFF. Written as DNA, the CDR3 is TGTGCCATCAGCCGAACAGGGGCAACTAATGAAAAACTGTTTTTT.

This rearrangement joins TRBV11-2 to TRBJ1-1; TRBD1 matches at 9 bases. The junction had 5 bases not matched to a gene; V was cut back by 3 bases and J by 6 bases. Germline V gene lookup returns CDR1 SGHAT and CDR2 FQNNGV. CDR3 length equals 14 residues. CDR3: CASSFGTGFSEAFF. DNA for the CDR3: TGTGCCAGCAGCTTCGGGACAGGGTTCTCTGAAGCTTTCTTT.